This is a list of T cell receptor beta chains from one sample in a study of blood T cells in healthy people across ages. Via MiXCR, TCRdb re-called the 5' RACE reads, giving one row per CDR3 protein. The sample consists of 1.5 million to 2 million distinct CDR3 sequences, 28% of them appearing once. Sequences were obtained from blood. The source is a woman in her 30s in good health. The CDR3 runs from the conserved cysteine through the conserved F or W. The order of the fields is V gene, D gene, J gene, clone size, CDR3 protein, CDR3 DNA. A D gene is named only where the DNA matches it firmly. Clone size is not always given. Where it is, it says once, few, many or a class for expanded clones.

V: TRBV10-2; D: TRBD1; J: TRBJ1-2; size: NA; CDR3: CASNPGQRAASGYTF; DNA: TGCGCCAGCAATCCGGGACAGAGGGCCGCATCTGGCTACACCTTC
V: TRBV4-1; D: NA; J: TRBJ1-6; size: NA; CDR3: CASSQDLNGDWTLHF; DNA: TGCGCCAGCAGCCAGGACCTTAATGGGGACTGGACCCTCCACTTT
V: TRBV3-1; D: NA; J: TRBJ2-1; size: NA; CDR3: CASSHHAGISYNEQFF; DNA: TGTGCCAGCAGCCATCACGCGGGGATTTCCTACAATGAGCAGTTCTTC
V: TRBV18; D: TRBD1; J: TRBJ1-2; size: NA; CDR3: CASSPPGQGAEGYTF; DNA: TGTGCCAGCTCACCACCGGGACAGGGGGCGGAAGGCTACACCTTC
V: TRBV20-1; D: TRBD2; J: TRBJ2-1; size: few; CDR3: CSARTLAGGMDEQFF; DNA: TGCAGTGCTAGAACGCTAGCGGGAGGGATGGATGAGCAGTTCTTC
V: TRBV6-5; D: NA; J: TRBJ1-5; size: NA; CDR3: CASSYSIPENQPQHF; DNA: TGTGCCAGCAGTTACTCGATCCCCGAGAATCAGCCCCAGCATTTT
V: TRBV7-9; D: NA; J: TRBJ2-5; size: many; CDR3: CASAVEEETQYF; DNA: TGTGCCAGCGCAGTAGAGGAAGAGACCCAGTACTTC
V: TRBV7-2; D: TRBD1; J: TRBJ2-5; size: few; CDR3: CASSLARIEQGARETQYF; DNA: TGTGCCAGCAGCTTAGCGCGGATTGAACAGGGGGCACGGGAGACCCAGTACTTC
V: TRBV27; D: NA; J: TRBJ2-7; size: many; CDR3: CASSLYPTGSPYEQYF; DNA: TGTGCCAGCAGTTTATACCCTACAGGGTCCCCCTACGAGCAGTACTTC
V: TRBV5-1; D: TRBD2; J: TRBJ2-3; size: NA; CDR3: CASSSGTSSATQYF; DNA: TGCGCCAGCAGCTCGGGGACTAGCTCTGCGACGCAGTATTTT
V: TRBV29-1; D: NA; J: TRBJ2-5; size: many; CDR3: CSGRRVTGYQETQYF; DNA: TGCAGCGGGAGGAGGGTGACAGGGTACCAAGAGACCCAGTACTTC
V: TRBV27; D: TRBD1; J: TRBJ2-1; size: once; CDR3: CTSKQGWRRNRFRRNYNEQFF; DNA: TGTACCAGCAAACAGGGGTGGAGGAGAAACAGATTCCGTCGGAACTACAATGAGCAGTTCTTC
V: TRBV29-1; D: NA; J: TRBJ1-4; size: many; CDR3: CSVEERDATNEKLFF; DNA: TGCAGCGTTGAAGAAAGGGATGCAACTAATGAAAAACTGTTTTTT
V: TRBV12-3/TRBV12-4; D: NA; J: TRBJ1-5; size: NA; CDR3: CASNRRGNQPQHF; DNA: TGTGCCAGCAATCGACGGGGTAATCAGCCCCAGCATTTT
V: TRBV28; D: NA; J: TRBJ2-3; size: NA; CDR3: CASSLSRATDTQYF; DNA: TGTGCCAGCAGTTTATCCAGGGCCACAGATACGCAGTATTTT
V: TRBV9; D: NA; J: TRBJ2-7; size: many; CDR3: CASSVEGENEQYF; DNA: TGTGCCAGCAGCGTAGAAGGAGAGAACGAGCAGTACTTC
V: TRBV6-6; D: TRBD1; J: TRBJ2-7; size: NA; CDR3: CASSYDRVSAYEQYF; DNA: TGTGCCAGCAGCTACGACAGGGTGTCAGCCTACGAGCAGTACTTC
V: TRBV25-1; D: TRBD2; J: TRBJ2-1; size: few; CDR3: CASTNTGTSGEQFF; DNA: TGTGCCAGCACCAATACCGGGACTAGCGGTGAGCAGTTCTTC
V: TRBV11-2; D: NA; J: TRBJ1-4; size: once; CDR3: CASSSLVSRGTNEKLFF; DNA: TGTGCCAGCAGCTCCCTCGTTTCGAGGGGAACTAATGAAAAACTGTTTTTT
V: TRBV2; D: NA; J: TRBJ1-5; size: NA; CDR3: CASRLIRYSNQPQHF; DNA: TGTGCCAGCAGATTAATCCGGTATAGCAATCAGCCCCAGCATTTT
V: TRBV6-2/TRBV6-3; D: NA; J: TRBJ2-1; size: NA; CDR3: CASKPRADNEQFF; DNA: TGTGCCAGCAAGCCGAGGGCGGACAATGAGCAGTTCTTC
V: TRBV12-3/TRBV12-4; D: NA; J: TRBJ1-5; size: few; CDR3: CASSFGGLGQPQHF; DNA: TGTGCCAGCAGTTTTGGTGGGTTAGGGCAGCCCCAGCATTTT
V: TRBV3-1; D: TRBD2; J: TRBJ2-4; size: NA; CDR3: CASSRPGRGLSSYNEQYF; DNA: TGTGCCAGCAGCCGACCTGGACGGGGACTAAGCTCCTACAATGAGCAGTACTTC
V: TRBV5-5; D: NA; J: TRBJ1-1; size: many; CDR3: CASSLVQGTEAFF; DNA: TGTGCCAGCAGCTTAGTCCAGGGCACTGAAGCTTTCTTT
V: TRBV12-3/TRBV12-4; D: TRBD1; J: TRBJ1-5; size: NA; CDR3: CASSLVRGTNQPQHF; DNA: TGTGCCAGCAGTTTAGTCAGGGGGACCAATCAGCCCCAGCATTTT
V: TRBV20-1; D: NA; J: TRBJ2-3; size: few; CDR3: CSATPGHTQYF; DNA: TGCAGTGCCACTCCGGGTCATACGCAGTATTTT
V: TRBV5-6; D: TRBD1; J: TRBJ1-4; size: few; CDR3: CASSFLGGGATNEKLFF; DNA: TGTGCCAGCAGCTTCTTGGGAGGGGGCGCAACTAATGAAAAACTGTTTTTT
V: TRBV12-3/TRBV12-4; D: NA; J: TRBJ1-2; size: NA; CDR3: CASSLSQTNGYTF; DNA: TGTGCCAGCAGTTTGAGTCAGACCAATGGCTACACCTTC
V: TRBV12-3/TRBV12-4; D: NA; J: TRBJ1-1; size: NA; CDR3: CASSPVSRASRTEAFF; DNA: TGTGCCAGCAGTCCGGTTTCCAGGGCATCAAGGACTGAAGCTTTCTTT
V: TRBV4-3; D: NA; J: TRBJ2-1; size: NA; CDR3: CASSHEAENNEQFF; DNA: TGCGCCAGCAGCCATGAAGCGGAAAACAATGAGCAGTTCTTC
V: TRBV12-3/TRBV12-4; D: NA; J: TRBJ1-5; size: NA; CDR3: CASNSQGRGGGQPQHF; DNA: TGTGCCAGCAATTCCCAGGGTCGGGGAGGGGGTCAGCCCCAGCATTTT
V: TRBV24-1; D: NA; J: TRBJ1-5; size: NA; CDR3: CATSDSRGIHPQHF; DNA: TGTGCCACCAGTGACTCAAGGGGGATTCACCCCCAGCATTTT
V: TRBV12-3/TRBV12-4; D: TRBD2; J: TRBJ2-2; size: NA; CDR3: CAGSQLAGSGELFF; DNA: TGTGCCGGCAGCCAACTAGCGGGGTCCGGGGAGCTGTTTTTT
V: TRBV11-2; D: NA; J: TRBJ2-5; size: NA; CDR3: CASSLVNIPRETQYF; DNA: TGTGCCAGCAGCTTAGTAAACATCCCGCGGGAGACCCAGTACTTC
V: TRBV12-3/TRBV12-4; D: NA; J: TRBJ2-3; size: many; CDR3: CASSVRGAGDTQYF; DNA: TGTGCCAGCAGCGTCAGGGGGGCCGGAGATACGCAGTATTTT
V: TRBV7-3; D: TRBD2; J: TRBJ2-3; size: NA; CDR3: CASSLQASGGATDTQYF; DNA: TGTGCCAGCAGCTTACAGGCTAGCGGGGGGGCCACAGATACGCAGTATTTT
V: TRBV12-3/TRBV12-4; D: NA; J: TRBJ2-1; size: many; CDR3: CASSPMGSYNEQFF; DNA: TGTGCCAGCAGTCCAATGGGCTCCTACAATGAGCAGTTCTTC
V: TRBV29-1; D: TRBD2; J: TRBJ2-1; size: few; CDR3: CSVDGLAGYNEQFF; DNA: TGCAGCGTTGACGGACTAGCGGGGTACAATGAGCAGTTCTTC
V: TRBV4-1; D: NA; J: TRBJ2-5; size: many; CDR3: CASSQDTVLETQYF; DNA: TGCGCCAGCAGCCAAGACACTGTGTTGGAGACCCAGTACTTC
V: TRBV6-5; D: TRBD1; J: TRBJ1-5; size: few; CDR3: CASRRGTGGNQPQHF; DNA: TGTGCCAGCAGGCGGGGGACAGGGGGTAATCAGCCCCAGCATTTT
V: TRBV7-3; D: TRBD1; J: TRBJ2-7; size: many; CDR3: CASSPSGTGGGYEQYF; DNA: TGTGCCAGCAGCCCATCCGGGACAGGGGGCGGGTACGAGCAGTACTTC
V: TRBV3-1; D: TRBD1; J: TRBJ1-2; size: few; CDR3: CASSHRDSDGYTF; DNA: TGTGCCAGCAGCCACCGGGACAGCGATGGCTACACCTTC
V: TRBV3-1; D: TRBD1; J: TRBJ2-5; size: NA; CDR3: CASSRRGQGGETQYF; DNA: TGTGCCAGCAGCCGAAGAGGACAGGGGGGAGAGACCCAGTACTTC